Below, 6 T cell receptor beta chains from the same sample are listed, as sequenced in a study of blood T cells in healthy people across ages. The use of a sample-barcoded 5' primer and a J-beta primer mix characterized a second PCR of about 7 to 12 cycles. TCRdb used MiXCR to reprocess the 5' RACE reads, holding one entry per CDR3 protein. The table has roughly 2 million distinct CDR3 sequences, around half seen once. Sequenced material: blood. Receptors originate from a woman aged 40 to 50 in good health.

This chain links TRBV27 with TRBJ1-2; TRBD1 is a possible D gene (5 bases). The germline gives CDR1 MNHEY, CDR2 SMNVEV (reference sequence). The V gene lost 5 bases and the J gene lost 2 bases, with 15 bases spanning the gap. The CDR3 is made up of 15 amino acids. The CDR3 DNA reads TGTGCCAGCAGTAGGTACAGGTCTCTAAACTATGGCTACACCTTC. Protein product: CASSRYRSLNYGYTF.

The rearrangement links TRBV7-2 to TRBJ2-3; D is unclear. Germline CDR1 reads SGHTA; CDR2 reads FQGNSA. V was cut by 1 base and J by 6 bases, with 17 bases left in between. CDR3 length: 16 amino acids. Here the CDR3 reads CASSLGSATLGDTQYF. The CDR3 DNA reads as TGTGCCAGCAGCTTAGGTTCCGCGACCCTGGGGGATACGCAGTATTTT.

This clonotype was detected a few times. The rearrangement joins TRBV4-1 to TRBJ2-1; D unclear. There are 16 residues in the CDR3. CDR1 MGHRA and CDR2 YSYEKL come from the germline V gene. V dropped 0 bases and J dropped 2 bases, with 11 bases sitting between them. The CDR3 coding sequence is TGCGCCAGCAGCCAAGAAGAAGCAGATCCCTACAATGAGCAGTTCTTC. Its translation is CASSQEEADPYNEQFF.

The chain employs TRBV7-2 and TRBJ2-5; the match to TRBD1 covers 10 bases. The end of the DNA fits TRBJ2-1 better, so the J call may be wrong. The CDR3 length is 16 residues. Germline CDR1 reads SGHTA; CDR2 reads FQGNSA. The CDR3 sequence is CASSSPVTGGQETQFF. CDR3 nucleotides: TGTGCCAGCAGCTCTCCCGTGACAGGGGGCCAAGAGACCCAGTTCTTC.

The chain carries TRBV18 and TRBJ2-7; D might be TRBD2 (6 bases). This CDR3 has 15 residues. Germline CDR1 KGHSH, CDR2 LQKENI. V lost 3 bases, J lost 3 bases, and 15 bases lay in between. CDR3 region: CASSPTAAGSYEQYF. The CDR3 region has the DNA TGTGCCAGCTCACCCACCGCGGCGGGGAGCTACGAGCAGTACTTC. The full variable domain, rest sourced from reference TRBV18 and TRBJ2-7, is NAGVMQNPRHLVRRRGQEARLRCSPMKGHSHVYWYRQLPEEGLKFMVYLQKENIIDESGMPKERFSAEFPKEGPSILRIQQVVRGDSAAYFCASSPTAAGSYEQYFGPGTRLTVT.

The V and J genes are TRBV6-6 and TRBJ1-6; D is unclear. Germline CDR1 and CDR2: MNHNY and SVGAGI (reference sequence). The CDR3 totals 13 residues. V gave up 7 bases and J gave up 7 bases, with 11 bases separating them. CDR3 sequence reads: CASKGVRNSPLHF. In DNA form, the CDR3 reads TGTGCCAGCAAGGGTGTGCGGAATTCACCCCTCCACTTT.